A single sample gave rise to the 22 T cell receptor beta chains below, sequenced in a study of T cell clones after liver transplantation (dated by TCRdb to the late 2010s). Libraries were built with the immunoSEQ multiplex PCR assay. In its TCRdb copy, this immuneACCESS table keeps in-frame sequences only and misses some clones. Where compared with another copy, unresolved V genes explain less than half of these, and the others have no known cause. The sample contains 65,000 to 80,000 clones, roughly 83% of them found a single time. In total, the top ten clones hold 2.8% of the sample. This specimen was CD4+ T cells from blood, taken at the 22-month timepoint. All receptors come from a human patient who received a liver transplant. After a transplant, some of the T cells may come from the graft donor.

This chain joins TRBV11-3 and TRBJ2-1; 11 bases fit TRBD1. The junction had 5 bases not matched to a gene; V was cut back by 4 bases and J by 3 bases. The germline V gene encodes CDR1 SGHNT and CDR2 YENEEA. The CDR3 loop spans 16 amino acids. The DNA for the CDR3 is TGTGCCAGCAGCTACTCCGGGACAGGGGGCTACAATGAGCAGTTCTTC. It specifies CASSYSGTGGYNEQFF.

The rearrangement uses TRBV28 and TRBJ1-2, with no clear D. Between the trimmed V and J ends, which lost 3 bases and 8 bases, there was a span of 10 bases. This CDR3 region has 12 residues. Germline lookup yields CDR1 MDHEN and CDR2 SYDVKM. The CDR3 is CASSLGRGGYTF. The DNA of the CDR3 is TGTGCCAGCAGTTTGGGCAGAGGAGGCTACACCTTC.

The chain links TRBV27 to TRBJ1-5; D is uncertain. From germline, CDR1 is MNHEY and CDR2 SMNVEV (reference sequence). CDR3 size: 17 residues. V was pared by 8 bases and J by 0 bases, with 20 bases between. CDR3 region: CASYPRFDGYSNQPQHF. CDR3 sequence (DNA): TGTGCCAGCTACCCCAGATTCGACGGATATAGCAATCAGCCCCAGCATTTT.

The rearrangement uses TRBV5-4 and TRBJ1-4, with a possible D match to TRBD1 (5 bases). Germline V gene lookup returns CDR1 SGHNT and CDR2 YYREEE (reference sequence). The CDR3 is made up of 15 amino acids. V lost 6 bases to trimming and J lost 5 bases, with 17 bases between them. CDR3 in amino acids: CASTSTQGRNEKLFF. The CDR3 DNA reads TGTGCCAGCACCTCAACCCAGGGACGGAATGAAAAACTGTTTTTT.

The CDR3 DNA follows: TGTGCTAGTGGGCGGACAGACAATAATTCACCCCTCCACTTT. It translates to CASGRTDNNSPLHF. This chain links TRBV12-5 with TRBJ1-6, with a weak D call TRBD1 (6 bases). The CDR3 runs to 14 residues. V gave up 6 bases and J gave up 5 bases, with 11 bases separating them. CDR1 is LGHNT and CDR2 is FRNRAP in the germline V gene.

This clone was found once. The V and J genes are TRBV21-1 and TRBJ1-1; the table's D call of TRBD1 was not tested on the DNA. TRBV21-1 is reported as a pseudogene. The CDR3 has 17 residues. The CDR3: CASSKFHRTGPGSEAFF. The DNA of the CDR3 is TGTGCCAGCAGCAAATTTCATAGGACAGGGCCGGGATCTGAAGCTTTCTTT.

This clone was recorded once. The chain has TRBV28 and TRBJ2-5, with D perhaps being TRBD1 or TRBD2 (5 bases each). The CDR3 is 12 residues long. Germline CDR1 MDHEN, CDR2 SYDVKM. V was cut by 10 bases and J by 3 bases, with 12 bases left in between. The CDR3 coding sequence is TGTGCCACCCTTGGGGGAAAAGAGACCCAGTACTTC. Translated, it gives CATLGGKETQYF.

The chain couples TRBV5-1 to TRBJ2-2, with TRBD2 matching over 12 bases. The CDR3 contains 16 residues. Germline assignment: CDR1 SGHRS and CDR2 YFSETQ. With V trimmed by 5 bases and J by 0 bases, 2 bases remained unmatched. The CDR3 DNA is TGCGCCAGCAGACTAGCGGGGGGTCCGAACACCGGGGAGCTGTTTTTT. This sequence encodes CASRLAGGPNTGELFF.

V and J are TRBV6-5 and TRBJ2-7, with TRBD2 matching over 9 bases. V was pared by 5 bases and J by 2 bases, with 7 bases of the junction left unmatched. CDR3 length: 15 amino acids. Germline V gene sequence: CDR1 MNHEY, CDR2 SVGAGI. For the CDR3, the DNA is TGTGCCAGCAGTCCTAGCGGGGAGCCCGCCTACGAGCAGTACTTC. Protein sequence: CASSPSGEPAYEQYF.

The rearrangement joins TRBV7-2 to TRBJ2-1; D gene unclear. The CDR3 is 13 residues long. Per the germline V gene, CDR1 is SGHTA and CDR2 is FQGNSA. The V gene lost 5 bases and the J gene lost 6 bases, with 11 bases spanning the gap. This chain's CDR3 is CASSPSSGNEQFF. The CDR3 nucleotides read TGTGCCAGCAGCCCAAGCTCGGGCAATGAGCAGTTCTTC.

CDR3 nucleotides: TGTGCCAGTAGATGGGACAGTCGGGGGACCTCGCCCCAGCATTTT. This translates into CASRWDSRGTSPQHF. This chain joins TRBV19 and TRBJ1-5; 7 positions match TRBD1. CDR1 LNHDA and CDR2 SQIVND come from the germline V gene (reference sequence). Trimming removed 6 bases from V and 9 bases from J; junction bases left unmatched: 14. CDR3 size: 15 residues.

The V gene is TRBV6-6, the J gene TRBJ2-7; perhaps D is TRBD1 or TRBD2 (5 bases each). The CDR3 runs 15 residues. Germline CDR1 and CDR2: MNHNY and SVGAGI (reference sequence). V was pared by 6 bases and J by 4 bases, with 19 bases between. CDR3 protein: CASSPMAGAKYEQYF. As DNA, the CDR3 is TGTGCCAGCAGCCCAATGGCCGGGGCTAAGTACGAGCAGTACTTC.

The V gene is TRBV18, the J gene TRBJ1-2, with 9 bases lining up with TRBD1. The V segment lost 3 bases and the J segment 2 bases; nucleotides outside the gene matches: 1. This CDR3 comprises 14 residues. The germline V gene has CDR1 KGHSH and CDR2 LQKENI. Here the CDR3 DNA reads TGTGCCAGCTCACCGACAGGGGGGAACTATGGCTACACCTTC. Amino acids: CASSPTGGNYGYTF. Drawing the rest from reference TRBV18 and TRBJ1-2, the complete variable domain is NAGVMQNPRHLVRRRGQEARLRCSPMKGHSHVYWYRQLPEEGLKFMVYLQKENIIDESGMPKERFSAEFPKEGPSILRIQQVVRGDSAAYFCASSPTGGNYGYTFGSGTRLTVV.

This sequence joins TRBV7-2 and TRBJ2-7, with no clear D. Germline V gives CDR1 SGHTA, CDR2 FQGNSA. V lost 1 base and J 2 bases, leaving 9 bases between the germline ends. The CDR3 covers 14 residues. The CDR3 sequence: CASSLDALTYEQYF. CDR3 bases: TGTGCCAGCAGCTTAGACGCGCTGACCTACGAGCAGTACTTC.

The CDR3 protein is CATSRDLGGGEFANSPLHF. The CDR3 nucleotides are TGTGCCACCAGCAGAGATCTAGGGGGGGGCGAGTTTGCTAATTCACCCCTCCACTTT. The chain recombines TRBV15 with TRBJ1-6; maybe TRBD1 (6 bases). Germline V lookup: CDR1 LNHNV, CDR2 YYDKDF (reference sequence). This CDR3 spans 19 amino acids. With 0 bases removed from V and 6 bases from J, the gap between germline ends came to 21 bases. The full variable domain, in which reference TRBV15 and TRBJ1-6 provide the parts outside the CDR3, is DAMVIQNPRYQVTQFGKPVTLSCSQTLNHNVMYWYQQKSSQAPKLLFHYYDKDFNNEADTPDNFQSRRPNTSFCFLDIRSPGLGDTAMYLCATSRDLGGGEFANSPLHFGNGTRLTVT.

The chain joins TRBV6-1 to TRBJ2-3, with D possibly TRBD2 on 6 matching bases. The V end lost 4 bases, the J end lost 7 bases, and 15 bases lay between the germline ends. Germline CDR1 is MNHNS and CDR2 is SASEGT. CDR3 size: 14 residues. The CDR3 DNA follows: TGTGCCAGCAGTGGGGACGGAGGGTGGCATACGCAGTATTTT. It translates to CASSGDGGWHTQYF.

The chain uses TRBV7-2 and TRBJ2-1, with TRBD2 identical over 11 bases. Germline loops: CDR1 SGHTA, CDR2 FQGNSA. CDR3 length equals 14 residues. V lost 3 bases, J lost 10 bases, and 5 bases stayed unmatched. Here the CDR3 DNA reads TGTGCCAGCAGCTTTCCCCCTAGCGGGGGGGAGCAGTTCTTC. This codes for CASSFPPSGGEQFF.

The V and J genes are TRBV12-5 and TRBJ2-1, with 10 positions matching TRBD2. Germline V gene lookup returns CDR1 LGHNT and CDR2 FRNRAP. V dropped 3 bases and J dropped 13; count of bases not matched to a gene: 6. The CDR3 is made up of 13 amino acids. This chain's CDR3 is CASGLESGRVQFF. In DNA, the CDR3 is TGTGCTAGTGGTTTAGAAAGCGGGAGGGTTCAGTTCTTC.

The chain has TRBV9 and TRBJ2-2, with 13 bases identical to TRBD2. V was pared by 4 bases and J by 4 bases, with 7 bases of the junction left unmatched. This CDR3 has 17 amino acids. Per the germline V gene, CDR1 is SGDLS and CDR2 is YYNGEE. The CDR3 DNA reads TGTGCCAGCAGCCTACGGACTAGCGGGGGTGCCACCGGGGAGCTGTTTTTT. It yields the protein CASSLRTSGGATGELFF.

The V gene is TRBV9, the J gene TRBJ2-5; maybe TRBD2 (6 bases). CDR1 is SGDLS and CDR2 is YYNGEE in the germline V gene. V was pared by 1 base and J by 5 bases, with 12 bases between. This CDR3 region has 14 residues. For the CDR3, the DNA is TGTGCCAGCAGCGTATCGGTAGGGAGGGAGACCCAGTACTTC. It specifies CASSVSVGRETQYF.

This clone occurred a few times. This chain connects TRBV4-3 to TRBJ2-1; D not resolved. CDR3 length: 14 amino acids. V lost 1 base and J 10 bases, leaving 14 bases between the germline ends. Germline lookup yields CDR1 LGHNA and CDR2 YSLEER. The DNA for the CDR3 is TGCGCCAGCAGCCAAGTGGAGTCGAGTGGGGAGCAGTTCTTC. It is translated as CASSQVESSGEQFF.

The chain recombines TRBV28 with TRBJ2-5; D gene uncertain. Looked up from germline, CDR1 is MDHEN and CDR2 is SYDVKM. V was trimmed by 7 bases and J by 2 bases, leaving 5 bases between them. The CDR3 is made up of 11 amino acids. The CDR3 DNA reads TGTGCCAGCAAGTTACAAGAGACCCAGTACTTC. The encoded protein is CASKLQETQYF.